The 26 T cell receptor beta chains below were found in one sample sequenced in a study of brain T cells in children with intractable seizures. The assay was immunoSEQ multiplex PCR, and TCRdb's table has in-frame clones only and misses some. The data contain 35,000 to 50,000 clones, about 93% of them singletons. The sample was peripheral blood, taken at surgery. The receptors shown here come from a girl aged 2-10 years with tuberous sclerosis and intractable seizures.

CDR3 DNA sequence: TGTGCCAGCAGTTTTTCGACCCCAATAGGGGGGATCTTAGACGAGCAGTACTTC. Its protein is CASSFSTPIGGILDEQYF. The chain has TRBV28 and TRBJ2-7; TRBD1 or TRBD2 may be the D gene (6 bases each). From germline, CDR1 is MDHEN and CDR2 SYDVKM. V was shortened by 3 bases and J by 5 bases, with 26 bases between the two germline ends. The CDR3 sequence is 18 residues long.

This chain uses TRBV6-5 with TRBJ1-4; D remains ambiguous. V was trimmed by 4 bases and J by 11 bases, leaving 8 bases between them. The CDR3 consists of 11 residues. From germline, CDR1 is MNHEY and CDR2 SVGAGI. The CDR3 DNA follows: TGTGCCAGCAGTTTTCAGGACAAACTGTTTTTT. It translates to CASSFQDKLFF.

This sequence joins TRBV30 and TRBJ1-5, with TRBD1 as a possible D gene (6 bases). Trimming removed 2 bases from V and 2 bases from J, with 13 bases in between. The CDR3 is 15 amino acids. CDR1 and CDR2 (germline): GTSNPN, SVGIG (reference sequence). The CDR3 nucleotides read TGTGCCTGGAGTTCACAGGGTTACGGCAATCAGCCCCAGCATTTT. Its protein is CAWSSQGYGNQPQHF. The variable domain in full, completed from reference TRBV30 and TRBJ1-5, reads SQTIHQWPATLVQPVGSPLSLECTVEGTSNPNLYWYRQAAGRGLQLLFYSVGIGQISSEVPQNLSASRPQDRQFILSSKKLLLSDSGFYLCAWSSQGYGNQPQHFGDGTRLSIL.

V is TRBV29-1 and J is TRBJ2-1; 7 bases line up with TRBD1. Germline CDR1 is SQVTM and CDR2 is ANQGSEA. V shed 2 bases, J shed 4 bases, and the junction held 8 bases outside the gene matches. This CDR3 is 15 amino acids long. CDR3 region: CSVESKQGKYNEQFF. The DNA of the CDR3 is TGCAGCGTTGAATCTAAACAGGGGAAATACAATGAGCAGTTCTTC.

The chain uses TRBV24-1 and TRBJ2-5; D ambiguous. Germline CDR1 KGHDR, CDR2 SFDVKD. V shed 4 bases and J shed 6 bases, with 11 bases lying between them. The CDR3 spans 13 residues. The CDR3 protein is CATSEGLDQTQYF. The CDR3 DNA sequence: TGTGCCACCAGTGAGGGTCTAGACCAGACCCAGTACTTC.

This chain uses TRBV7-9 with TRBJ1-4; maybe TRBD1 (5 bases). The V gene lost 1 base and the J gene lost 8 bases, with 14 bases spanning the gap. This CDR3 is 15 amino acids long. CDR1 is SEHNR and CDR2 is FQNEAQ in the germline V gene (reference sequence). Here the CDR3 reads CASSLDMRRGEKLFF. The CDR3 DNA reads TGTGCCAGCAGCTTAGATATGCGTCGGGGGGAAAAACTGTTTTTT.

The V gene is TRBV14, the J gene TRBJ1-2; no firm D call. CDR1 and CDR2 (germline): SGHDN, FVKESK. The CDR3 contains 15 residues. The V end was cut by 5 bases, the J end by 0 bases, with 13 bases between. CDR3 nucleotides: TGTGCCAGCAGCTATAGTTCCAGTCCTAACTATGGCTACACCTTC. Translated, it gives CASSYSSSPNYGYTF.

The chain carries TRBV29-1 and TRBJ2-2; 14 nucleotides align to TRBD2. The V segment lost 5 bases and the J segment 0 bases; nucleotides outside the gene matches: 2. Germline values: CDR1 SQVTM, CDR2 ANQGSEA. The CDR3 contains 16 residues. The CDR3 sequence is CSVRTSGGSNTGELFF. The CDR3 DNA sequence: TGCAGCGTTAGGACTAGCGGGGGGTCGAACACCGGGGAGCTGTTTTTT.

The V and J genes are TRBV19 and TRBJ2-4, with TRBD2 matching over 10 bases. This CDR3 is built from 17 residues. Per germline, CDR1 LNHDA and CDR2 SQIVND (reference sequence). The V and J ends lost 9 bases and 3 bases, in that order; junction bases with no gene match: 14. The CDR3 DNA follows: TGTGCCAGCGCCTTTTCAAGCGGGGGGGCGGTCAAAAACATTCAGTACTTC. Its protein product is CASAFSSGGAVKNIQYF.

The V gene is TRBV2, the J gene TRBJ1-2, with 7 bases lining up with TRBD1. With V trimmed by 5 bases and J by 8 bases, 11 bases remained unmatched. This CDR3 is built from 14 residues. CDR1 and CDR2 (germline): SNHLY, FYNNEI. CDR3 region: CASSFSGTAGGYTF. As DNA, the CDR3 is TGTGCCAGCAGTTTCTCCGGGACAGCAGGAGGCTACACCTTC.

The J gene is TRBJ1-5, the V gene TRBV3-1 (or the pseudogene TRBV3-2), with D perhaps TRBD1 (5 bases). Trimming removed 2 bases from V and 7 bases from J, with 9 bases in between. The CDR3 spans 13 residues. CDR1 is LGHDT, CDR2 YNNKEL, per germline (reference sequence). As DNA, the CDR3 is TGTGCCAGCAGCCAATCCCAGGGCCAGCCCCAGCATTTT. Amino acids: CASSQSQGQPQHF.

There are a few counts of this clone. The rearrangement uses TRBV30 and TRBJ1-2; D gene unclear. Germline loops: CDR1 GTSNPN, CDR2 SVGIG (reference sequence). V was clipped by 3 bases and J by 0 bases, with 14 bases between them. The CDR3 runs to 15 residues. CDR3 nucleotide sequence: TGTGCCTGGAGCCTACTCCATACGTCTAACTATGGCTACACCTTC. Residues: CAWSLLHTSNYGYTF.

The chain is built from TRBV6-1 and TRBJ2-7, with D possibly being TRBD1 or TRBD2 (6 bases each). In germline, CDR1 is MNHNS, CDR2 SASEGT. The V end lost 2 bases, the J end lost 4 bases, and 18 bases lay between the germline ends. The CDR3 extends over 16 amino acids. In DNA form, the CDR3 reads TGTGCCAGCAGTGAAAGCTCCGGGGGCCTTACGTACGAGCAGTACTTC. This translates into CASSESSGGLTYEQYF.

The chain links TRBV1 to TRBJ1-5; the table's D call of TRBD1 was not tested on the DNA. TRBV1 is recorded as a pseudogene. CDR3 size: 16 residues. CDR3 nucleotides: TGCACCAGCAGCCGCGACCCTCCAGGGTATCGTCAGCCCCAGCATTTT. It is translated as CTSSRDPPGYRQPQHF.

This clone was seen a single time. The gene calls are TRBV18 and TRBJ2-5; perhaps TRBD2 as D (6 bases). Germline V gives CDR1 KGHSH, CDR2 LQKENI. This CDR3 region has 13 residues. V lost 1 base to trimming and J lost 3 bases, with 6 bases between them. The CDR3 DNA reads TGTGCCAGCTCACCACGGGGGGAAGAGACCCAGTACTTC. The encoded protein is CASSPRGEETQYF.

The V gene is TRBV12-3 or TRBV12-4, the J gene TRBJ2-2; D call uncertain. Trimming removed 4 bases at V and 6 bases at J, with 9 bases between. The CDR3 consists of 13 residues. Here the CDR3 DNA reads TGTGCCAGCAGTTCAGGAAGGGCCGGGGAGCTGTTTTTT. Translated, it gives CASSSGRAGELFF.

This chain joins TRBV25-1 and TRBJ1-1; D unclear. Trimming removed 3 bases at V and 0 bases at J, with 11 bases between. The CDR3 has 15 amino acids. CDR1 and CDR2 (germline): MGHDK, SYGVNS. DNA of the CDR3: TGTGCCAGCAGTGAGCCCGGGCGGATGAACACTGAAGCTTTCTTT. It codes for CASSEPGRMNTEAFF.

The V gene is TRBV19, the J gene TRBJ2-2; D is uncertain. The CDR3 is 14 residues long. The V gene's germline CDR1 is LNHDA and CDR2 SQIVND (reference sequence). V dropped 7 bases and J dropped 3 bases, with 12 bases sitting between them. The CDR3 DNA reads as TGTGCCAGTAAAGGATCCCCCGACACCGGGGAGCTGTTTTTT. Amino acids: CASKGSPDTGELFF.

The rearrangement links TRBV9 to TRBJ1-1, with unresolved D. The germline V and J ends were trimmed by 3 bases and 0 bases, with 6 bases remaining between them. The CDR3 is 13 residues long. Germline lookup yields CDR1 SGDLS and CDR2 YYNGEE. The CDR3 spells CASSGPLNTEAFF. CDR3 sequence (DNA): TGTGCCAGCAGCGGACCCTTGAACACTGAAGCTTTCTTT.

This chain joins TRBV2 and TRBJ2-5; a possible D gene is TRBD1 (6 bases). V shed 4 bases and J shed 5 bases, with 17 bases lying between them. This CDR3 has 15 amino acids. Germline CDR1 is SNHLY and CDR2 is FYNNEI. DNA of the CDR3: TGTGCCAGCAGTGCCCAGGGGACGCCGCGGGAGACCCAGTACTTC. Protein: CASSAQGTPRETQYF.

CDR3 DNA: TGCGCCAGCAGCCCGACTAGCGGGGGGGCCGGGGAGCTGTTTTTT. This encodes CASSPTSGGAGELFF. The rearrangement joins TRBV5-1 to TRBJ2-2; 14 bases line up with TRBD2. Germline CDR1 is SGHRS and CDR2 is YFSETQ. The CDR3 loop spans 15 amino acids. The V gene end was trimmed by 4 bases and the J gene end by 6 bases; junction bases not matched to a gene: 2.

J is TRBJ1-5 and V is TRBV5-1; tentative D call: TRBD1 (6 bases). Trimming left V 0 bases short and J 2 bases short, with 6 bases between. Germline CDR1 and CDR2: SGHRS and YFSETQ. The CDR3 loop spans 14 amino acids. CDR3 in amino acids: CASSLEGGNQPQHF. Written as DNA, the CDR3 is TGCGCCAGCAGCTTGGAGGGGGGCAATCAGCCCCAGCATTTT.

V gene TRBV7-9 combines with J gene TRBJ1-3, with D unclear. CDR1 is SEHNR and CDR2 is FQNEAQ in the germline V gene (reference sequence). V gave up 2 bases and J gave up 8 bases, with 10 bases separating them. There are 13 residues in the CDR3. CDR3 in amino acids: CASSLPSGDTIYF. In DNA form, the CDR3 reads TGTGCCAGCAGCTTACCGTCCGGCGACACCATATATTTT.

This chain links TRBV7-9 with TRBJ2-7; D might be TRBD1 (5 bases). Germline CDR1 is SEHNR and CDR2 is FQNEAQ (reference sequence). V lost 1 base and J 5 bases, leaving 12 bases between the germline ends. The CDR3 runs 14 residues. The CDR3 nucleotides read TGTGCCAGCAGCTTAGACAGGTCCGGCCACGAGCAGTACGTC. Its protein product is CASSLDRSGHEQYV.

This clone was counted once. The gene calls are TRBV5-6 and TRBJ1-1; TRBD1 is a possible D gene (6 bases). This CDR3 has 13 amino acids. V lost 0 bases and J lost 12, with 15 bases in between. Germline V gene sequence: CDR1 SGHDT, CDR2 YYEEEE. The CDR3 DNA reads as TGTGCCAGCAGCTTGGTAACGCAGGGGCGGACTTTCTTT. Its translation: CASSLVTQGRTFF.

V and J are TRBV14 and TRBJ2-5; D possibly matches TRBD1 or TRBD2 (7 bases each). The CDR3 sequence is 15 residues long. The V end was cut by 4 bases, the J end by 8 bases, with 20 bases between. Per germline, CDR1 SGHDN and CDR2 FVKESK. Here the CDR3 DNA reads TGTGCCAGCAGCCCCCGGACAGGTCCGGGGGGAACCCAGTACTTC. Encoded protein: CASSPRTGPGGTQYF. Using reference TRBV14 and TRBJ2-5 for the parts outside the CDR3, the full variable domain is EAGVTQFPSHSVIEKGQTVTLRCDPISGHDNLYWYRRVMGKEIKFLLHFVKESKQDESGMPNNRFLAERTGGTYSTLKVQPAELEDSGVYFCASSPRTGPGGTQYFGPGTRLLVL.